This is a list of T cell receptor beta chains from one sample in a study of CD8 T cells in Susac syndrome. TCRdb itself ran the immunoSEQ multiplex PCR reads through MiXCR, one entry per CDR3 protein. The top ten hold approximately 0.24% of the sample, which has some 130,000 distinct CDR3 sequences, 90% to 95% seen once. Sequencing input: CD8+ T cells from PBMCs. The receptors stem from a human donor with multiple sclerosis. Each CDR3 is given without its conserved first and last residue. Size values are once, few and many counts, or a class for expanded clones, and some rows have none.

10	TRBV19	-	TRBJ1-5	AIGTGNQPQH
11	TRBV29-1	-	TRBJ2-7	SVQDGSSYEQY
12	TRBV28	-	TRBJ2-7	ASSPIAWGYEQY
15	TRBV2	-	TRBJ2-3	ASSGVADRGWTDTQY
13	TRBV21-1	-	TRBJ1-3	ASSNFRVSGNTIY
9	TRBV6-9	once	TRBJ2-7	ATHLEYEQY
11	TRBV19	-	TRBJ1-1	ASSMAANTEAF
11	TRBV30	-	TRBJ2-7	AWSEQLSYEQY
9	TRBV20-1	few	TRBJ2-3	SARGPDTQY
14	TRBV5-6	-	TRBJ1-1	ASSPLGGWGNTEAF
14	TRBV10-2	-	TRBJ2-5	ASSEKGWEPQETQY
14	TRBV4-3	-	TRBJ2-1	ASSQDQDVRYNEQF
11	TRBV5-1	-	TRBJ2-5	ASSLADEETQY
12	TRBV19	-	TRBJ2-7	ASTQGSWPYEQY
13	TRBV6-6	-	TRBJ2-3	ASSYTRDSTDTQY
12	TRBV25-1	-	TRBJ2-2	ASSGADNTGELF
11	TRBV4-1	-	TRBJ1-1	ASSPQGLTEAF
13	TRBV6-1	-	TRBJ1-1	ASSELKGANTEAF
8	TRBV20-1	once	TRBJ1-2	SGPHYGYT
13	TRBV12-3/TRBV12-4	-	TRBJ1-5	ASSLRDIVDQPQH
12	TRBV29-1	-	TRBJ1-1	SVVDGTGGFEAF
14	TRBV7-3	-	TRBJ2-3	ASSPEPASGSDTQY
13	TRBV20-1	-	TRBJ2-2	SARDRREWAGELF
9	TRBV7-9	-	TRBJ1-1	ASSRDREAF
13	TRBV27	-	TRBJ2-3	ASSLRQLLTDTQY
15	TRBV19	-	TRBJ2-1	ASSIRLAGESGDEQF
16	TRBV3-1	-	TRBJ2-7	ASSPRTSSTQPFYEQY
15	TRBV7-2	once	TRBJ2-7	ASSLPSGDDPDYEQY
12	TRBV6-5	-	TRBJ2-2	ASSPMGEGGELF
18	TRBV7-3	-	TRBJ2-3	ASSLMGRVGSRPDTDTQY
10	TRBV29-1	few	TRBJ2-7	SVETGAYEQY
13	TRBV27	-	TRBJ2-2	ASSFWQGGTGELF
15	TRBV1	-	TRBJ2-5	TSSQERGQDCGKTQY
13	TRBV14	-	TRBJ2-1	ASSQDRGVPWEQF
10	TRBV27	-	TRBJ1-2	ASKEGAGGYT
13	TRBV19	once	TRBJ1-5	ASSIGTASNQPQH
11	TRBV6-2/TRBV6-3	-	TRBJ2-7	ASSWDRGYEQY
13	TRBV4-2	-	TRBJ2-1	ASSPAGTALNEQF
11	TRBV27	once	TRBJ2-5	ASSLFGSGTQY
14	TRBV15	-	TRBJ2-7	ATSRSTGTGKSEQY
9	TRBV30	-	TRBJ2-7	AWSADYEQY